This entry lists 30 T cell receptor beta chains sequenced from one sample in a study of CD8 T cells in ankylosing spondylitis. Each CDR3 protein gets one entry after TCRdb re-called the 5' RACE reads with MiXCR. In the table there are some 800,000 distinct CDR3 sequences, 10% to 15% of which are singletons. No antigen has been identified for these receptors. Study-level results: In ankylosing spondylitis blood, a motif of roughly 8 highly homologous TCR beta variants appeared characteristic.

The source material was blood, either unsorted or a sorted T cell fraction (not recorded which). The receptors here all came from a male donor with ankylosing spondylitis.

The CDR3 region has the DNA TGTGCCACCAGTGATAGACTAGCGGGAGACACAGATACGCAGTATTTT. Its protein product is CATSDRLAGDTDTQYF. V usage is TRBV24-1 and J usage is TRBJ2-3; 12 bases agree with TRBD2. Germline V gene sequence: CDR1 KGHDR, CDR2 SFDVKD. The CDR3 contains 16 residues. Unmatched junction bases numbered 2, after V lost 3 bases and J lost 2 bases.

In its sample, this clonotype was seen a few times. The genes are TRBV5-1 and TRBJ2-2; weak D call: TRBD1 (5 bases). The germline CDR1 and CDR2 sequences are SGHRS and YFSETQ. V lost 5 bases and J 4 bases, leaving 12 bases between the germline ends. The CDR3 runs 14 residues. The DNA of the CDR3 is TGCGCCAGCAGGAAGGGGATCGGCACCGGGGAGCTGTTTTTT. Residues: CASRKGIGTGELFF.

This clonotype was picked up a small number of times. The chain joins TRBV5-1 to TRBJ2-3; 10 nucleotides line up with TRBD1. The CDR3 loop spans 16 amino acids. Trimming at V came to 0 bases and at J to 2 bases, leaving 3 bases not matched to a gene. Germline loops: CDR1 SGHRS, CDR2 YFSETQ. CDR3 nucleotide sequence: TGCGCCAGCAGCTTGGGGGGGACAGGGGACACAGATACGCAGTATTTT. Amino acid sequence: CASSLGGTGDTDTQYF. Using reference TRBV5-1 and TRBJ2-3 for the parts outside the CDR3, the full variable domain is KAGVTQTPRYLIKTRGQQVTLSCSPISGHRSVSWYQQTPGQGLQFLFEYFSETQRNKGNFPGRFSGRQFSNSRSEMNVSTLELGDSALYLCASSLGGTGDTDTQYFGPGTRLTVL.

In this sample, this clonotype turned up a few times. J is TRBJ1-2 and V is TRBV6-2 or TRBV6-3; TRBD1 matches at 9 bases. Germline lookup yields CDR1 MNHEY and CDR2 SVGEGT. Unmatched junction bases numbered 7, after V lost 6 bases and J lost 5 bases. This CDR3 spans 14 amino acids. The CDR3 DNA reads TGTGCCAGCAGATTACCGGGACAGGGATATGGCTACACCTTC. Protein: CASRLPGQGYGYTF.

CDR3: CASSLGWADEQYF. Here the CDR3 DNA reads TGCGCCAGCAGCTTGGGGTGGGCTGACGAGCAGTACTTC. The rearrangement joins TRBV5-1 to TRBJ2-7; no firm D call. CDR1 and CDR2 from the germline V gene are SGHRS and YFSETQ. The CDR3 loop spans 13 amino acids. The V end was cut by 0 bases, the J end by 5 bases, with 9 bases between.

This chain links TRBV7-2 with TRBJ1-6; D remains ambiguous. The germline V gene has CDR1 SGHTA and CDR2 FQGNSA. The CDR3 covers 13 residues. Trimming removed 5 bases from V and 8 bases from J, with 10 bases in between. The CDR3 DNA reads as TGTGCCAGCAGCGGTAATTTAGATTCACCCCTCCACTTT. It specifies CASSGNLDSPLHF.

The chain has TRBV6-5 and TRBJ1-1; D possibly corresponds to TRBD1 (5 bases). The CDR3 runs 14 residues. In germline, CDR1 is MNHEY, CDR2 SVGAGI. Between the trimmed V and J ends, which lost 2 bases and 1 base, there was a span of 8 bases. The CDR3 DNA reads TGTGCCAGCAGTTACGAGGGGTCGAACACTGAAGCTTTCTTT. It yields the protein CASSYEGSNTEAFF.

This clonotype was recorded many times. This sequence joins TRBV18 and TRBJ2-7; 10 bases are shared with TRBD2. The CDR3 has 14 residues. Per the germline V gene, CDR1 is KGHSH and CDR2 is LQKENI. Trimming took 8 bases from V and 0 from J; bases not matched to a gene: 4. The CDR3 loop reads CASSPSGSSYEQYF. The DNA of the CDR3 is TGTGCCAGCAGCCCTAGCGGGAGCTCCTACGAGCAGTACTTC.

This clonotype was observed a handful of times. J is TRBJ1-6 and V is TRBV25-1; TRBD1 aligns across 9 bases. The CDR3 runs to 16 residues. J lost 8 bases, V lost 6 bases, and 11 bases had no gene match. The germline V gene encodes CDR1 MGHDK and CDR2 SYGVNS. CDR3 sequence: CASRAQGAVVYSPLHF. The CDR3 DNA is TGTGCCAGCAGAGCACAGGGGGCCGTTGTATATTCACCCCTCCACTTT. Full variable domain (outside the CDR3, taken from reference TRBV25-1 and TRBJ1-6): EADIYQTPRYLVIGTGKKITLECSQTMGHDKMYWYQQDPGMELHLIHYSYGVNSTEKGDLSSESTVSRIRTEHFPLTLESARPSHTSQYLCASRAQGAVVYSPLHFGNGTRLTVT.

This clonotype has ten or more counts. The V call is TRBV5-1, the J call TRBJ2-7, with no clear D. Trimming pared 0 bases from V and 3 bases from J, leaving 13 bases between. The CDR3 is 15 amino acids. Germline assignment: CDR1 SGHRS and CDR2 YFSETQ. The CDR3 region is CASSLEAGAYYEQYF. Here the CDR3 DNA reads TGCGCCAGCAGCTTGGAGGCAGGAGCCTACTACGAGCAGTACTTC.

This clonotype was seen many times. The V gene is TRBV29-1, the J gene TRBJ2-7, with 8 bases lining up with TRBD1. The ends lost 0 bases at V and 5 bases at J; junction bases unmatched: 6. Germline V CDR1 and CDR2: SQVTM, ANQGSEA. The CDR3 loop spans 14 amino acids. In DNA, the CDR3 is TGCAGCGTTGAAGACAGGGGGCGCTGGGACGAGCAGTACTTC. Translation gives CSVEDRGRWDEQYF.

This clonotype was found a few times. The rearrangement links TRBV11-2 to TRBJ2-1; the D is unclear. Germline-derived CDR1 and CDR2 are SGHAT and FQNNGV. With 5 bases removed from V and 9 bases from J, the gap between germline ends came to 14 bases. This CDR3 is built from 13 residues. The CDR3 sequence is CASSTGRGGEQFF. CDR3 DNA: TGTGCCAGCAGCACCGGCCGAGGCGGTGAGCAGTTCTTC.

The table lists this clonotype with a few counts. The rearrangement links TRBV10-3 to TRBJ2-2, with unresolved D. The CDR3 spans 15 residues. Germline CDR1 ENHRY, CDR2 SYGVKD. The V gene lost 6 bases and the J gene lost 1 base, with 12 bases spanning the gap. This CDR3 is CAIRPYKENTGELFF. CDR3 sequence (DNA): TGTGCCATCAGACCGTACAAGGAGAACACCGGGGAGCTGTTTTTT.

This clonotype showed up just a few times. The V gene is TRBV20-1, the J gene TRBJ1-1; D unresolved. The CDR3 loop spans 13 amino acids. The V and J ends lost 6 bases and 4 bases respectively, with 15 bases between them. The V gene's germline CDR1 is DFQATT and CDR2 SNEGSKA (reference sequence). The CDR3 DNA follows: TGCAGTGCCCTACAAGGGCGGGGCACTGAAGCTTTCTTT. Translating it yields CSALQGRGTEAFF.

This clonotype was observed a handful of times. V and J are TRBV20-1 and TRBJ2-7, with D perhaps TRBD1 or TRBD2 (5 bases each). Per germline, CDR1 DFQATT and CDR2 SNEGSKA (reference sequence). There are 13 residues in the CDR3. The germline V and J ends were trimmed by 3 bases and 7 bases, with 16 bases remaining between them. In nucleotides, the CDR3 is TGCAGTGCTAGCAGGGACCCCTCTGGAGAGCAGTACTTC. Residues: CSASRDPSGEQYF.

The chain combines TRBV20-1 with TRBJ1-1; TRBD1 might be the D (5 bases). The CDR3 is made up of 12 amino acids. CDR1 and CDR2 (germline): DFQATT, SNEGSKA (reference sequence). Trimming took off 5 bases at V and 6 bases at J, with 13 bases between the two ends. The DNA for the CDR3 is TGCAGTGCTTGGGGGGGGTTGGCTGAAGCTTTCTTT. Its translation: CSAWGGLAEAFF.

In its sample, this clonotype was seen a few times. This chain uses TRBV5-4 with TRBJ1-1, with D possibly matching TRBD1 (5 bases). Germline V gene lookup returns CDR1 SGHNT and CDR2 YYREEE (reference sequence). This CDR3 comprises 15 residues. Trimming left V 0 bases short and J 3 bases short, with 12 bases between. The CDR3 is CASSLDTGVDTEAFF. CDR3 sequence (DNA): TGTGCCAGCAGCTTGGACACAGGTGTGGACACTGAAGCTTTCTTT.

This clonotype was seen a handful of times. This sequence joins TRBV28 and TRBJ1-1; 8 bases align to TRBD1. This CDR3 has 16 residues. CDR1 is MDHEN and CDR2 is SYDVKM in the germline V gene. Trimming at V came to 5 bases and at J to 3 bases, leaving 11 bases not matched to a gene. The CDR3 spells CASSPPLGQGDTEAFF. CDR3 nucleotides: TGTGCCAGCAGTCCCCCACTCGGACAGGGAGACACTGAAGCTTTCTTT. The variable domain in full, with the rest retrieved from reference TRBV28 and TRBJ1-1, is DVKVTQSSRYLVKRTGEKVFLECVQDMDHENMFWYRQDPGLGLRLIYFSYDVKMKEKGDIPEGYSVSREKKERFSLILESASTNQTSMYLCASSPPLGQGDTEAFFGQGTRLTVV.

V is TRBV7-2 and J is TRBJ2-5; D gene unclear. Trimming stripped 2 bases from V and 7 bases from J, with 8 bases between. The CDR3 spans 12 residues. Germline CDR1 SGHTA, CDR2 FQGNSA. Written as DNA, the CDR3 is TGTGCCAGCAGCTTATTGGCAGTGACCCAGTACTTC. Translating gives CASSLLAVTQYF.

At least ten counts were recorded for this clonotype. The chain combines TRBV11-2 with TRBJ2-4; weak D call: TRBD1 (6 bases). CDR1 SGHAT and CDR2 FQNNGV come from the germline V gene. This CDR3 spans 18 amino acids. V was cut by 1 base and J by 4 bases, with 20 bases left in between. The DNA of the CDR3 is TGTGCCAGCAGCTTAGTAGCCCTCCAGGGGCATCCTAAAAACATTCAGTACTTC. Translated: CASSLVALQGHPKNIQYF.

The chain joins TRBV11-2 to TRBJ1-1; tentative D call: TRBD1 (5 bases). CDR1 is SGHAT and CDR2 is FQNNGV in the germline V gene. This CDR3 is 16 amino acids long. Trimming pared 5 bases from V and 1 base from J, leaving 17 bases between. The CDR3 DNA reads as TGTGCCAGCAGCCCGAGCAGGGTCCGATCGAACACTGAAGCTTTCTTT. Translated, it gives CASSPSRVRSNTEAFF. Based on the CDR3 plus reference TRBV11-2 and TRBJ1-1, the full variable domain is EAGVAQSPRYKIIEKRQSVAFWCNPISGHATLYWYQQILGQGPKLLIQFQNNGVVDDSQLPKDRFSAERLKGVDSTLKIQPAKLEDSAVYLCASSPSRVRSNTEAFFGQGTRLTVV.

This clonotype appeared a few times. J is TRBJ2-7 and V is TRBV5-1, with 9 positions matching TRBD2. The germline V gene encodes CDR1 SGHRS and CDR2 YFSETQ. The CDR3 has 15 amino acids. V shed 4 bases and J 6 bases; nucleotides not matched to a gene: 11. The CDR3 sequence: CASSQGTSQDLEQYF. The CDR3 DNA reads TGCGCCAGCAGCCAAGGGACTAGCCAGGATCTCGAGCAGTACTTC.

This chain joins TRBV5-1 and TRBJ2-2, with TRBD2 as a possible D gene (5 bases). The CDR3 sequence is 16 residues long. The germline V and J ends were trimmed by 0 bases and 4 bases, with 13 bases remaining between them. Germline V CDR1 and CDR2: SGHRS, YFSETQ. The CDR3 sequence is CASSLAIGLSTGELFF. The CDR3 coding sequence is TGCGCCAGCAGCTTGGCCATAGGACTGAGCACCGGGGAGCTGTTTTTT.

The genes are TRBV4-1 and TRBJ2-4, with no clear D. The CDR3 consists of 16 residues. Trimming took off 4 bases at V and 2 bases at J, with 15 bases between the two ends. The germline V gene has CDR1 MGHRA and CDR2 YSYEKL. The CDR3 protein is CASSPRTALPKNIQYF. In nucleotides, the CDR3 is TGCGCCAGCAGCCCGCGTACAGCACTGCCCAAAAACATTCAGTACTTC.

This clonotype was seen at least ten times. The chain employs TRBV29-1 and TRBJ2-3; the D gene is possibly TRBD2 (6 bases). This CDR3 is built from 13 residues. V gave up 6 bases and J gave up 2 bases, with 12 bases separating them. Germline V gene data show CDR1 as SQVTM and CDR2 as ANQGSEA. The DNA of the CDR3 is TGCAGCGTCGGAGGGGTCAACACAGATACGCAGTATTTT. Protein sequence: CSVGGVNTDTQYF.

This clonotype was recorded a few times. As DNA, the CDR3 is TGCAGTGCAGTCGGACTAGCGGGGGGGCGAATTATCAATGAGCAGTTCTTC. Residues: CSAVGLAGGRIINEQFF. V gene TRBV20-1 combines with J gene TRBJ2-1; the match to TRBD2 covers 15 bases. Trimming at V came to 6 bases and at J to 6 bases, leaving 12 bases not matched to a gene. This CDR3 is built from 17 residues. Germline V CDR1 and CDR2: DFQATT, SNEGSKA (reference sequence).

CDR3 coding DNA: TGTGCCAGCAGCCTGGACAGGGGAGTCACCTACGAGCAGTACTTC. Protein product: CASSLDRGVTYEQYF. The genes are TRBV7-9 and TRBJ2-7; 9 bases are a match to TRBD1. Trimming cost V 5 bases and J 2 bases; bases outside gene matches: 7. CDR1 is SEHNR and CDR2 is FQNEAQ in the germline V gene (reference sequence). The CDR3 is 15 residues long.

The chain recombines TRBV7-9 with TRBJ2-1; 7 positions agree with TRBD2. Germline lookup yields CDR1 SEHNR and CDR2 FQNEAQ (reference sequence). This CDR3 is 15 amino acids long. V gave up 4 bases and J gave up 1 base; unmatched junction bases: 4. The chain's CDR3 is CASSSRGESYNEQFF. CDR3 nucleotide sequence: TGTGCCAGCAGCTCCCGGGGGGAGTCCTACAATGAGCAGTTCTTC.

The chain combines TRBV20-1 with TRBJ1-6, with 8 bases fitting TRBD1. Trimming cost V 5 bases and J 8 bases; bases outside gene matches: 8. This CDR3 has 14 amino acids. Germline CDR1 is DFQATT and CDR2 is SNEGSKA (reference sequence). CDR3 in amino acids: CSALLGQEYSPLHF. CDR3 nucleotides: TGCAGTGCTCTACTGGGACAGGAATATTCACCCCTCCACTTT.

This clonotype was recorded a few times. V gene TRBV20-1 combines with J gene TRBJ2-7; D is possibly TRBD1 (6 bases). Trimming pared 4 bases from V and 5 bases from J, leaving 15 bases between. This CDR3 spans 13 amino acids. The germline V gene has CDR1 DFQATT and CDR2 SNEGSKA (reference sequence). As DNA, the CDR3 is TGCAGTGCTAAACCGGGACACGTAGACGAGCAGTACTTC. Protein: CSAKPGHVDEQYF.